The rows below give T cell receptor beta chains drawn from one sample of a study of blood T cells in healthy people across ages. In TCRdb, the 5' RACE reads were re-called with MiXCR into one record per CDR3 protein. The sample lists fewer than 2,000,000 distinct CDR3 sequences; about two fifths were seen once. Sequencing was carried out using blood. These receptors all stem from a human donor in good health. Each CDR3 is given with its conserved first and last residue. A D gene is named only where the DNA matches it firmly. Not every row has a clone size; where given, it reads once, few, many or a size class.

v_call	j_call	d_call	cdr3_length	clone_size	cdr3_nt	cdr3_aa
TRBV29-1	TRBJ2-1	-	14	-	TGCAGCGCCACCTCCAGTGCCGTTTACAATGAGCAGTTCTTC	CSATSSAVYNEQFF
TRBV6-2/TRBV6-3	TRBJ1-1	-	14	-	TGTGCCAGCAGTTACCAGACACTGAACACTGAAGCTTTCTTT	CASSYQTLNTEAFF
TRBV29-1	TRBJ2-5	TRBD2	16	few	TGCAGCGTTGAAGAAGGAGGGCGGGGAGGGTTGGAGACCCAGTACTTC	CSVEEGGRGGLETQYF
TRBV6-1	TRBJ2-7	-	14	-	TGTGCCAGCAGAATCGAGCAGGGGACTTACGAGCAGTACTTC	CASRIEQGTYEQYF
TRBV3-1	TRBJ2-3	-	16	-	TGTGCCAGCAGCCAAGATTCCGGGGGACACACAGATACGCAGTATTTT	CASSQDSGGHTDTQYF
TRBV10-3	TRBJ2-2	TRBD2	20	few	TGTGCCATCAGTGAGACTCTACTAGCGGGGACGAAGCTCGACACCGGGGAGCTGTTTTTT	CAISETLLAGTKLDTGELFF
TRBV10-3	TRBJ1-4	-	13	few	TGTGCCATCAGACCTGCAACTAATGAAAAACTGTTTTTT	CAIRPATNEKLFF
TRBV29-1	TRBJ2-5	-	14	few	TGCAGCGTTGAAGGAACAGAGTTGGGAGAGACCCAGTACTTC	CSVEGTELGETQYF
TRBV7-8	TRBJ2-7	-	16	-	TGTGCCAGCAGGTCTGCTCGGGCGTCAACTAGGTCCGAGCAGTACTTC	CASRSARASTRSEQYF
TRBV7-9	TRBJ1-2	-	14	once	TGTGCCAGCAGCGGCTGGGGGGGCGCTTATGGCTACACCTTC	CASSGWGGAYGYTF
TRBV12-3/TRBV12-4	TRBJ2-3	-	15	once	TGTGCCAGCAGCTCAGATAGAGGACCAGCAGATACGGAATATTTT	CASSSDRGPADTEYF
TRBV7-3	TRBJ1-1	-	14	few	TGTGCCAGCAGCTCGAGGGGGGCCCCCACTGAAGCTTTCTTT	CASSSRGAPTEAFF
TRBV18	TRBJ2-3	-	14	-	TGTGCCAGCTCACCCCGGCAGACCACAGATACGCAGTATTTT	CASSPRQTTDTQYF
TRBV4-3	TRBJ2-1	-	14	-	TGCGCCAGCAGCCAACCGGGACACTCATCCGAGCAGTTCTTC	CASSQPGHSSEQFF
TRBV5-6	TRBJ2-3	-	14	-	TGTGCCAGCAGAGATAAGCGGGGCACAGATACGCAGTATTTT	CASRDKRGTDTQYF
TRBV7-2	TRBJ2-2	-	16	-	TGTGCCAGCAGCCCGACGTGGGGGCTAGACACCGGGGAGCTGTTTTTT	CASSPTWGLDTGELFF
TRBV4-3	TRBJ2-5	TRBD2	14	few	TGCGCCAGCAGCCAATCCGGGGGGAAGGAGACCCAGTACTTC	CASSQSGGKETQYF
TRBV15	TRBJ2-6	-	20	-	TGTGCCACCAGCAGAGATAGGATTGGGACCCACAACCCCGGGGCCAACGTCCTGACTTTC	CATSRDRIGTHNPGANVLTF
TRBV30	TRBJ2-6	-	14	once	TGTGCCTGGGGCCCGGGGGCTGGGGCCAACGTCCTGACTTTC	CAWGPGAGANVLTF
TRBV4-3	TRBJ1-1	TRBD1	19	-	TGCGCCAGCAGCCAAGATCTTAGGGACAGGGTAATGATGAACACTGAAGCTTTCTTT	CASSQDLRDRVMMNTEAFF
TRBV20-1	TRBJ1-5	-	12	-	TGCAGTGCGCAGTTGGGCAATCAGCCCCAGCATTTT	CSAQLGNQPQHF
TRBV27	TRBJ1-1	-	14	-	TGTGCCTCGACCCAGCAAGGGGGGTACACTGAAGCTTTCTTT	CASTQQGGYTEAFF
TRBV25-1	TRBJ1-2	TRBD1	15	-	TGTGCCAGCAGTGAAGGGACAGGGTTGTTCTATGGCTACAACTTC	CASSEGTGLFYGYNF
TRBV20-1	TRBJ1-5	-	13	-	TGCAGTGCTAGACAAACAGGCAATCAGCCCCAGCATTTT	CSARQTGNQPQHF
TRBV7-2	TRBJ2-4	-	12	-	TGTGCCAGCAGCTCCGACACCGATGTCTTGTACTTC	CASSSDTDVLYF
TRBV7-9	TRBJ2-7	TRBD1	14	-	TGTGCCAGCAGCTTAATCTCGACAGGGGGGAGGCAGTACTTC	CASSLISTGGRQYF
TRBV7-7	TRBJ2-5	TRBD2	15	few	TGTGCCAGCAGCTTGGATAGCGGGGGATGGGAGACCCAGTACTTC	CASSLDSGGWETQYF
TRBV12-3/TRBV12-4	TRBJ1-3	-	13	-	TGTGCCAGCAGTCTGGTCTCTGGAAACACCATATATTTT	CASSLVSGNTIYF
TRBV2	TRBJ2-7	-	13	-	TGTGCCAGCAGTCCCATAATTATTTACGAGCAGTACTTC	CASSPIIIYEQYF
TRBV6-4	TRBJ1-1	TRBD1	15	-	TGTGCCAGCAGTGACCTCAGGGGGAAGAACACTGAAGCTTTCTTT	CASSDLRGKNTEAFF